One and the same sample provided the 28 T cell receptor beta chains below, sequenced in a study of shared clonotypes between healthy human individuals. Clones were read by immunoSEQ multiplex PCR, and TCRdb kept only the in-frame ones, dropping some. The sample holds about 1.5 million clones; around 97% are singletons and the top ten take over 1%. Material for sequencing was naive CD4+ T cells sorted from blood. Subset of the sample: CD45RA+ positively selected. These receptors came from a man aged 25 to 45 in good health.

Remarks on this clone: Germline and junction disagree at one end, which may indicate a read error. This chain uses TRBV7-7 with TRBJ2-7; 9 bases are a match to TRBD1. Germline loops: CDR1 SSHAT, CDR2 FNYEAQ (reference sequence). The CDR3 runs to 13 residues. The CDR3 nucleotides are TGTGCTAGCAGCACCGACAGGGGGAACGAGCAGTACTTC. Its protein is CASSTDRGNEQYF.

With regard to this clone: Other nucleotide sequences in the sample specify the same CDR3. V gene TRBV5-1 combines with J gene TRBJ1-4; D is uncertain. Germline V CDR1 and CDR2: SGHRS, YFSETQ. CDR3 size: 14 residues. V lost 0 bases, J lost 8 bases, and 11 bases lay in between. CDR3: CASSLDPSGEKLFF. The DNA for the CDR3 is TGCGCCAGCAGCTTGGACCCTTCCGGGGAAAAACTGTTTTTT.

Here the CDR3 reads CASSSGTQNEKLFF. The CDR3 nucleotides are TGTGCCAGCAGTTCCGGGACACAAAATGAAAAACTGTTTTTT. The gene calls are TRBV28 and TRBJ1-4; possible D gene TRBD1, 6 bases. The CDR3 contains 14 residues. The germline V gene has CDR1 MDHEN and CDR2 SYDVKM. Trimming left V 4 bases short and J 5 bases short, with 11 bases between.

The chain employs TRBV5-1 and TRBJ1-1, with 7 nucleotides matching TRBD1. The CDR3 consists of 12 residues. Unmatched junction bases numbered 3, after V lost 0 bases and J lost 10 bases. Germline CDR1 is SGHRS and CDR2 is YFSETQ. The CDR3 here is CASSLGTGSAFF. In DNA form, the CDR3 reads TGCGCCAGCAGCTTGGGGACAGGATCAGCTTTCTTT. The full variable domain, rest sourced from reference TRBV5-1 and TRBJ1-1, is KAGVTQTPRYLIKTRGQQVTLSCSPISGHRSVSWYQQTPGQGLQFLFEYFSETQRNKGNFPGRFSGRQFSNSRSEMNVSTLELGDSALYLCASSLGTGSAFFGQGTRLTVV.

The chain combines TRBV10-1 with TRBJ2-7; 11 bases match TRBD2. V was clipped by 5 bases and J by 7 bases; unmatched bases: 16. The CDR3 has 17 amino acids. CDR1 WNHNN and CDR2 SYGVQD come from the germline V gene (reference sequence). The CDR3 DNA reads TGCGCCAGCAGTCCTTTTAAACTAGCGGGGGACAGTATGGAGCAGTACTTC. Its protein is CASSPFKLAGDSMEQYF.

This chain links TRBV7-9 with TRBJ1-1; tentative D call: TRBD1 (5 bases). The CDR3 spans 15 residues. Germline CDR1 reads SEHNR; CDR2 reads FQNEAQ (reference sequence). The ends were cut back, 8 bases at V and 0 bases at J, with 16 bases in the middle. The CDR3 spells CASEPIVGLNTEAFF. In nucleotides, the CDR3 is TGTGCCAGCGAACCTATTGTGGGACTGAACACTGAAGCTTTCTTT.

This chain connects TRBV7-8 to TRBJ1-5, with D perhaps matching TRBD1 (5 bases). CDR1 is SGHVS and CDR2 is FQNEAQ in the germline V gene. CDR3 length: 17 residues. The V and J ends lost 1 base and 3 bases respectively, with 16 bases between them. The CDR3 here is CASSLGRRELYNQPQHF. CDR3 in DNA: TGTGCCAGCAGCTTAGGTCGCAGGGAGCTTTACAATCAGCCCCAGCATTTT.

The V and J genes are TRBV29-1 and TRBJ2-2; D call uncertain. Germline CDR1 and CDR2: SQVTM and ANQGSEA. The CDR3 is made up of 16 amino acids. The V end lost 6 bases, the J end lost 6 bases, and 23 bases lay between the germline ends. DNA for the CDR3: TGCAGCGTCCCCTTCTCCGGACCCGACGCCTCCGGGGAGCTGTTTTTT. This sequence encodes CSVPFSGPDASGELFF.

The gene calls are TRBV28 and TRBJ2-7, with D hard to call. This CDR3 contains 13 residues. Germline V gives CDR1 MDHEN, CDR2 SYDVKM. V was clipped by 7 bases and J by 2 bases, with 12 bases between them. The CDR3 region has the DNA TGTGCCAGCACCTGGGGTATACCCTACGAGCAGTACTTC. Its translation: CASTWGIPYEQYF.

The chain has TRBV7-7 and TRBJ2-1, with a weak D call TRBD1 (5 bases). The CDR3 spans 15 residues. The V end lost 1 base, the J end lost 4 bases, and 11 bases lay between the germline ends. Looked up from germline, CDR1 is SSHAT and CDR2 is FNYEAQ (reference sequence). CDR3 DNA: TGTGCCAGCAGCTTAGACCCAGGGCCTTACAATGAGCAGTTCTTC. Its protein product is CASSLDPGPYNEQFF.

This clone was seen a single time. Other DNA sequences in this specimen translate into the identical CDR3. The rearrangement joins TRBV28 to TRBJ2-1; no clear D gene. The V gene lost 3 bases and the J gene lost 7 bases, with 7 bases spanning the gap. The CDR3 sequence is 12 residues long. CDR1 and CDR2 (germline): MDHEN, SYDVKM. The CDR3 reads CASSFSRNEQFF. The DNA for the CDR3 is TGTGCCAGCAGTTTTTCAAGGAATGAGCAGTTCTTC.

V and J are TRBV9 and TRBJ1-3; the D is unclear. The CDR3 contains 16 residues. Germline-derived CDR1 and CDR2 are SGDLS and YYNGEE. The germline V and J ends were trimmed by 6 bases and 0 bases, with 16 bases remaining between them. The CDR3 DNA reads TGTGCCAGCACCCTAAAAACCTACCCCTCTGGAAACACCATATATTTT. As protein: CASTLKTYPSGNTIYF.

In DNA form, the CDR3 reads TGTGCCAGCAGTGACCTTCGCCTGGGAGGCTACACCTTC. This translates into CASSDLRLGGYTF. The chain couples TRBV25-1 to TRBJ1-2; no clear D gene. V lost 3 bases and J lost 8, with 13 bases in between. Germline-derived CDR1 and CDR2 are MGHDK and SYGVNS. The CDR3 length is 13 residues.

The chain has TRBV19 and TRBJ2-1, with D uncertain. The ends were cut back, 7 bases at V and 3 bases at J, with 7 bases in the middle. The CDR3 extends over 12 amino acids. Germline CDR1 reads LNHDA; CDR2 reads SQIVND (reference sequence). The CDR3 bases are TGTGCCAGTATCTCGTTCTACAATGAGCAGTTCTTC. This gives the protein CASISFYNEQFF.

The genes are TRBV5-4 and TRBJ2-7; D not certain. This CDR3 spans 15 amino acids. CDR1 SGHNT and CDR2 YYREEE come from the germline V gene (reference sequence). The ends were cut back, 4 bases at V and 2 bases at J, with 16 bases in the middle. CDR3 DNA: TGTGCCAGCAGCGCCCCTGGACGGCAGACCTACGAGCAGTACTTC. Translated: CASSAPGRQTYEQYF. Complete variable domain (other parts from reference TRBV5-4 and TRBJ2-7): ETGVTQSPTHLIKTRGQQVTLRCSSQSGHNTVSWYQQALGQGPQFIFQYYREEENGRGNFPPRFSGLQFPNYSSELNVNALELDDSALYLCASSAPGRQTYEQYFGPGTRLTVT.

Of note for this clone: Different DNA sequences within this sample yield the same CDR3. V gene TRBV7-9 combines with J gene TRBJ1-1; unclear D gene. CDR3 length: 14 residues. Trimming removed 3 bases at V and 0 bases at J, with 8 bases between. The germline V gene has CDR1 SEHNR and CDR2 FQNEAQ (reference sequence). The CDR3 DNA sequence: TGTGCCAGCAGCTTTAGACGTATGAACACTGAAGCTTTCTTT. Residues: CASSFRRMNTEAFF.

The CDR3 region is CASSYQGAVSYEQYF. In DNA, the CDR3 is TGTGCCAGCAGTTACCAGGGGGCGGTTAGTTACGAGCAGTACTTC. The V gene is TRBV6-5, the J gene TRBJ2-7, with 8 bases aligning to TRBD1. The length of the CDR3 is 15 residues. Germline V gives CDR1 MNHEY, CDR2 SVGAGI. The V and J ends lost 2 bases and 4 bases, in that order; junction bases with no gene match: 7.

The gene calls are TRBV19 and TRBJ1-5; TRBD1 agrees at 9 bases. Trimming took 6 bases from V and 7 from J; bases not matched to a gene: 7. The CDR3 contains 14 residues. The germline V gene encodes CDR1 LNHDA and CDR2 SQIVND (reference sequence). CDR3 sequence (DNA): TGTGCCAGTAGAGCGGGACAGGGACAACAGCCCCAGCATTTT. This encodes CASRAGQGQQPQHF.

The gene calls are TRBV11-2 and TRBJ2-7; D gene ambiguous. Germline V gene sequence: CDR1 SGHAT, CDR2 FQNNGV. CDR3 length: 15 residues. V lost 3 bases and J lost 7, with 19 bases in between. CDR3 sequence reads: CASSFFAADLREQYF. The CDR3 DNA reads as TGTGCCAGCAGCTTCTTTGCTGCGGATTTACGGGAGCAGTACTTC.

The V and J genes are TRBV5-8 and TRBJ2-3; 7 bases line up with TRBD1. The CDR3 loop spans 14 amino acids. Trimming took 4 bases from V and 2 from J; bases not matched to a gene: 4. Germline V lookup: CDR1 SGHTS, CDR2 YDEGEE. DNA of the CDR3: TGTGCCAGCAGCCTCGGGACAGCCACAGATACGCAGTATTTT. Its translation is CASSLGTATDTQYF.

This chain links TRBV20-1 with TRBJ1-5, with D hard to call. The V and J ends lost 3 bases and 4 bases respectively, with 4 bases between them. CDR3 length equals 11 residues. Germline V lookup: CDR1 DFQATT, CDR2 SNEGSKA (reference sequence). The chain's CDR3 is CSASKNQPQHF. CDR3 nucleotide sequence: TGCAGTGCTAGCAAAAATCAGCCCCAGCATTTT.

J is TRBJ2-6 and V is TRBV27; unclear D gene. V lost 3 bases, J lost 0 bases, and 6 bases lay in between. CDR3 length equals 15 residues. CDR1 MNHEY and CDR2 SMNVEV come from the germline V gene (reference sequence). The CDR3 DNA reads as TGTGCCAGCAGTTTGACACCCTCTGGGGCCAACGTCCTGACTTTC. Residues: CASSLTPSGANVLTF.

The chain combines TRBV9 with TRBJ2-3, with D possibly TRBD1 on 6 matching bases. Germline lookup yields CDR1 SGDLS and CDR2 YYNGEE. Trimming stripped 4 bases from V and 4 bases from J, with 19 bases between. The length of the CDR3 is 16 residues. The CDR3 sequence: CASSKRELQGADTQYF. In DNA, the CDR3 is TGTGCCAGCAGCAAAAGGGAATTACAGGGAGCAGATACGCAGTATTTT.

The V and J genes are TRBV5-1 and TRBJ1-1, with D uncertain. The CDR3 spans 15 residues. The ends were cut back, 0 bases at V and 1 base at J, with 10 bases in the middle. CDR1 SGHRS and CDR2 YFSETQ come from the germline V gene. The CDR3 region is CASSLAVGANTEAFF. The DNA for the CDR3 is TGCGCCAGCAGCTTGGCCGTGGGAGCGAACACTGAAGCTTTCTTT.

Concerning this clone itself: An end of the junction does not agree with germline; a read error may underlie this. Other DNA sequences in this sample translate to the same CDR3. V gene TRBV5-1 combines with J gene TRBJ1-2; 9 bases match TRBD1. This CDR3 has 15 residues. The V gene's germline CDR1 is SGHRS and CDR2 YFSETQ. The CDR3 region has the DNA TGCGCCAGCAGTCGTCCGGGACAGGGAGGGTATGGCTATACCTTC. Translated, it gives CASSRPGQGGYGYTF.

This chain uses TRBV7-6 with TRBJ1-1; D possibly corresponds to TRBD1 (5 bases). Germline assignment: CDR1 SGHVS and CDR2 FNYEAQ. The V and J ends lost 3 bases and 4 bases respectively, with 12 bases between them. This CDR3 has 14 residues. The CDR3 protein is CASSFDSLGTEAFF. CDR3 in DNA: TGTGCCAGCAGCTTTGACAGCCTGGGCACTGAAGCTTTCTTT.

This chain uses TRBV9 with TRBJ2-1, with a possible D match to TRBD1 (5 bases). The V gene lost 0 bases and the J gene lost 5 bases, with 12 bases spanning the gap. This CDR3 has 15 residues. Germline CDR1 is SGDLS and CDR2 is YYNGEE. CDR3 protein: CASSVGSRAHNEQFF. CDR3 DNA: TGTGCCAGCAGCGTAGGATCCAGGGCCCACAATGAGCAGTTCTTC.

This chain uses TRBV10-1 with TRBJ2-1, with 8 bases matching TRBD2. The CDR3 has 14 residues. Germline V CDR1 and CDR2: WNHNN, SYGVQD (reference sequence). Losses at the gene ends were 1 base for V and 13 bases for J; bases not matched to a gene: 9. The CDR3 here is CASSELAAGGHQFF. The CDR3 nucleotides read TGCGCCAGCAGTGAGTTGGCGGCGGGAGGTCACCAGTTCTTC.